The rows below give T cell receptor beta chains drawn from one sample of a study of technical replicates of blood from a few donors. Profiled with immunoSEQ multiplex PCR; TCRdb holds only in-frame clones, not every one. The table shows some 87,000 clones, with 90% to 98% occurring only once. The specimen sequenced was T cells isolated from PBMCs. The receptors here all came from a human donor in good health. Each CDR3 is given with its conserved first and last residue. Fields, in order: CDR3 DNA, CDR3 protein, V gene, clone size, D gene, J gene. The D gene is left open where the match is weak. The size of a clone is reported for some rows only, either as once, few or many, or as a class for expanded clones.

TGTGCCAGCAGCCAAGGAGGGGGAACCTACGAGCAGTACTTC CASSQGGGTYEQYF TRBV4-2 - - TRBJ2-7
TGTGCCAGCAGCTTATTCGGGTACACAGATACGCAGTATTTT CASSLFGYTDTQYF TRBV7-9 - - TRBJ2-3
TGTGCCAGCAGTTGGGCTAGCGGATACCAATCCTACGAGCAGTACTTC CASSWASGYQSYEQYF TRBV6-5 once TRBD2 TRBJ2-7
TGTGCCTGGTCTCCGGGAAATGAGCAGTTCTTC CAWSPGNEQFF TRBV30 - - TRBJ2-1
TGTGCCAGCTCACCACCGGGCAGGGTTGACGAGCAGTACTTC CASSPPGRVDEQYF TRBV18 - - TRBJ2-7
TGCGCCAGCACCCGCGGGATTTACAATCAGCCCCAGCATTTT CASTRGIYNQPQHF TRBV4-1 - - TRBJ1-5
TGTGCCAGCGAGGGTCCTGCAGGCCCCTACGAGCAGTACTTC CASEGPAGPYEQYF TRBV11-1 - - TRBJ2-7
TGTGCAAGTCGCTTAAGGAACCCGTCCAGGGGAGAGACCCAGTACTTC CASRLRNPSRGETQYF TRBV12-2 - - TRBJ2-5
TGTGCCAGCACGAGAGAAAGTGAAGAGACCCAGTACTTC CASTRESEETQYF TRBV2 - - TRBJ2-5
TGTGCCAGCAGTGAAACTAGCGGGAGCTCCTACGAGCAGTACTTC CASSETSGSSYEQYF TRBV6-1 once TRBD2 TRBJ2-7
TGTGCCAGCACCCATGTGGTCAGGGGGACTGAAGCTTTCTTT CASTHVVRGTEAFF TRBV19 - TRBD1 TRBJ1-1
TGCGCCAGCAGTTCTTGGACTACGGACAATGAGCAGTTCTTC CASSSWTTDNEQFF TRBV5-1 once - TRBJ2-1
TGCGCCAGCAGCTTGGGTGGACAGGGGGCAGGGGCTTTCTTT CASSLGGQGAGAFF TRBV5-1 - TRBD1 TRBJ1-1
TGTGCCAGCAGCCAAAATGAGGCAGCTATCTCTGGAAACACCATATATTTT CASSQNEAAISGNTIYF TRBV4-2 - - TRBJ1-3
TGTGCCAGCAGCTTACCGGGACAGGGCTACGAGCAGTACTTC CASSLPGQGYEQYF TRBV7-9 - TRBD1 TRBJ2-7